This T cell receptor beta chain comes out of a study of blood T cell repertoires in COVID-19. At the level of the study: Whether acute or convalescent, the COVID-19 samples came from the United States, Italy and Spain. The analysed material was cDNA or gDNA that came from T cells, B-cell-depleted T cells, or PBMCs.

As originally analysed: Amplification with reference gene primers provided the estimates of nucleated cell counts. Method: immunoSEQ multiplex PCR; TCRdb's copy keeps in-frame clones and lacks some. V, J and clone size reflect that table, while D and trimming were determined from the DNA. The sample carries about 230,000 clones, roughly 80% recorded once. Trimming cost V 6 bases and J 9 bases, with 12 bases left between them. This CDR3 has 12 amino acids. In germline, CDR1 is MNHEY, CDR2 SVGEGT. Sequencing was done on a sample of peripheral blood. This chain uses TRBV6-2 or TRBV6-3 with TRBJ2-1, with D uncertain. The TCR comes from a woman aged 70-85 years with active or convalescent COVID-19. This CDR3 reads CASSPTPGEQFF. CDR3 sequence (DNA): TGTGCCAGCAGCCCTACCCCGGGTGAGCAGTTCTTC.